The 11 T cell receptor beta chains below all came from one sample that was sequenced in a study of T cells in Graves' hyperthyroidism and ophthalmopathy. Amplified TCR beta CDR3 regions came from RNA transcripts. Carried out on the TCR CDR3, a first-round RT-PCR used the HTBI primer set. Via MiXCR, TCRdb re-called the multiplex PCR reads, giving one row per CDR3 protein. The table lists hundreds of thousands of distinct CDR3 sequences, roughly 14% of them singletons, with about 4.5% in the top ten. Sequencing was carried out using blood. Receptors were obtained from a woman in her 40s with Graves' ophthalmopathy.

This clonotype has only a few counts. The rearrangement uses TRBV27 and TRBJ2-5; 11 bases map to TRBD2. Trimming at V came to 1 base and at J to 3 bases, leaving 10 bases not matched to a gene. CDR1 and CDR2 (germline): MNHEY, SMNVEV (reference sequence). This CDR3 is 18 amino acids long. CDR3 sequence: CASSLLGTSGGAKETQYF. The CDR3, as DNA: TGTGCCAGCAGTTTATTGGGGACTAGCGGAGGGGCCAAAGAGACCCAGTACTTC.

The sample holds many counts of this clonotype. The V call is TRBV27, the J call TRBJ1-1; 7 bases align to TRBD1. V dropped 0 bases and J dropped 5; count of bases not matched to a gene: 3. The CDR3 length is 14 residues. Germline V gene lookup returns CDR1 MNHEY and CDR2 SMNVEV (reference sequence). The CDR3 nucleotides read TGTGCCAGCAGTTTATCAGGGGGCTATACTGAAGCTTTCTTT. Its protein product is CASSLSGGYTEAFF.

This clonotype was detected ten times or more. The chain employs TRBV7-8 and TRBJ2-5; 12 bases map to TRBD2. The CDR3 covers 17 residues. With 3 bases clipped from V and 4 bases from J, the junction kept 9 bases outside the gene matches. Germline V gives CDR1 SGHVS, CDR2 FQNEAQ. Here the CDR3 DNA reads TGTGCCAGCAGCTTGGCTAGCGGGAGGGCCGCAGGAGAGACCCAGTACTTC. It codes for CASSLASGRAAGETQYF.

At least ten counts were recorded for this clonotype. The V and J genes are TRBV29-1 and TRBJ2-2; a weak D match, TRBD2 (5 bases). Trimming removed 6 bases from V and 5 bases from J, with 10 bases in between. The germline V gene encodes CDR1 SQVTM and CDR2 ANQGSEA. This CDR3 comprises 12 residues. CDR3 sequence (DNA): TGCAGCGTGGTCCCGGGAACCGGGGAGCTGTTTTTT. Its protein is CSVVPGTGELFF.

This clonotype was found many times. The rearrangement uses TRBV9 and TRBJ1-6; the match to TRBD1 covers 7 bases. Trimming at V came to 4 bases and at J to 7 bases, leaving 14 bases not matched to a gene. Per the germline V gene, CDR1 is SGDLS and CDR2 is YYNGEE. CDR3 length: 17 amino acids. The CDR3 DNA reads as TGTGCCAGCAGCCCCGGGAAACGGGACAGCGGGAATTCACCCCTCCACTTT. Its translation is CASSPGKRDSGNSPLHF. The full variable domain, with the rest looked up from reference TRBV9 and TRBJ1-6, is DSGVTQTPKHLITATGQRVTLRCSPRSGDLSVYWYQQSLDQGLQFLIQYYNGEERAKGNILERFSAQQFPDLHSELNLSSLELGDSALYFCASSPGKRDSGNSPLHFGNGTRLTVT.

This clonotype has a count of ten or more. The V and J genes are TRBV20-1 and TRBJ1-1; D gene unclear. Germline V gene lookup returns CDR1 DFQATT and CDR2 SNEGSKA (reference sequence). V was trimmed by 2 bases and J by 1 base, leaving 5 bases between them. This CDR3 region has 12 residues. CDR3 DNA: TGCAGTGCTAGAAAAGAGAACACTGAAGCTTTCTTT. Protein product: CSARKENTEAFF.

This clonotype was counted ten times or more. The rearrangement uses TRBV19 and TRBJ1-1; 9 bases fit TRBD1. The V segment lost 6 bases and the J segment 0 bases; nucleotides outside the gene matches: 14. The germline gives CDR1 LNHDA, CDR2 SQIVND (reference sequence). This CDR3 comprises 18 residues. The CDR3 bases are TGTGCCAGTAGCCGACCGACAGGGGGGGTTGGTATGAACACTGAAGCTTTCTTT. Its protein product is CASSRPTGGVGMNTEAFF.

This clonotype was seen many times. The gene calls are TRBV28 and TRBJ1-2; 8 nucleotides align to TRBD1. Germline CDR1 reads MDHEN; CDR2 reads SYDVKM. V lost 3 bases, J lost 2 bases, and 5 bases stayed unmatched. The CDR3 is made up of 15 amino acids. The CDR3 protein is CASSLISGGNYGYTF. CDR3 DNA: TGTGCCAGCAGTTTGATCTCAGGGGGCAACTATGGCTACACCTTC.

This clonotype was counted at least ten times. The CDR3 DNA reads TGTGCCAGCAGCTTAAGGCTAGCGGGAGGGCGGGGGAACATTCAGTACTTC. Translation: CASSLRLAGGRGNIQYF. The chain couples TRBV7-2 to TRBJ2-4; 12 bases agree with TRBD2. V dropped 2 bases and J dropped 7; count of bases not matched to a gene: 9. Germline V CDR1 and CDR2: SGHTA, FQGNSA. CDR3 length equals 17 residues.

This clonotype occurred a few times. The rearrangement links TRBV6-1 to TRBJ1-2; no clear D. The germline V and J ends were trimmed by 6 bases and 8 bases, with 16 bases remaining between them. Germline V gives CDR1 MNHNS, CDR2 SASEGT. This CDR3 comprises 13 residues. The CDR3 bases are TGTGCCAGCAGCCCACAGCACTCCTGGGGCTACACCTTC. It codes for CASSPQHSWGYTF.

The V and J genes are TRBV5-1 and TRBJ2-5; 11 bases fit TRBD1. The CDR3 loop spans 16 amino acids. Per germline, CDR1 SGHRS and CDR2 YFSETQ. The V and J ends lost 0 bases and 4 bases, in that order; junction bases with no gene match: 5. The CDR3 DNA follows: TGCGCCAGCAGCTTGGCCGGGACAGGGGGTTTAGAGACCCAGTACTTC. Its translation is CASSLAGTGGLETQYF.